This T cell receptor beta chain was retrieved from a study of CD8 T cells in ankylosing spondylitis. Study results and limitations: What appeared characteristic of ankylosing spondylitis blood was a TCR beta motif of fewer than ten highly homologous variants. Enrichment of disease-linked clones was reportedly significant in matched ankylosing spondylitis synovial fluid.

As to this clonotype: What it binds is not known.

TCRdb independently ran MiXCR on the 5' RACE reads; one entry per CDR3 protein. The data show more than 100,000 distinct CDR3 sequences, roughly a sixth seen once. Trimming pared 5 bases from V and 8 bases from J, leaving 3 bases between. Germline-derived CDR1 and CDR2 are MDHEN and SYDVKM. The CDR3 spans 10 residues. The rearrangement uses TRBV28 and TRBJ2-2; D not resolved. The sample comprised blood, either unsorted or a sorted T cell fraction (not recorded which). The clonotype comes from a male donor with ankylosing spondylitis. The CDR3 spells CASSRGELFF. The CDR3 DNA follows: TGTGCCAGCAGTCGTGGGGAGCTGTTTTTT.